This TCR beta chain was found in a study of technical replicates of blood from a handful of donors (dated by TCRdb to the late 2010s). CDR1 SGDLS and CDR2 YYNGEE are derived from the germline V gene. There are 13 amino acids in the CDR3, from cysteine to phenylalanine inclusive. The only DNA kept is the CDR3, 39 bases in frame from the first base. V is pared back by 6 bases and J by 1 base, with 10 bases lying between the germline termini. Libraries were prepared through the immunoSEQ multiplex PCR assay. The immuneACCESS repertoire file appears here via TCRdb, limited to in-frame rearrangements. These files lack a portion of the clones; in checked studies, under half of the deficit traces to unresolved V genes, and the cause of the others is not known. The sample table holds roughly 90,000 clones, of which about 95% were seen once. The ten largest clones capture about 0.39% of the sample. A remark on this clone: What antigen it recognizes has not been identified. Base qualities were left out, and no much larger clone turns up one base away.

This clonotype was obtained from a human donor in good health. The chain links TRBV9 with TRBJ1-2; TRBD1 is perhaps the D gene, given 5 matching bases. Source material: T cells isolated from PBMCs. The nucleotides read TGTGCCAGCAACGACCAGGGTAACTATGGCTACACCTTC. The resulting protein is CASNDQGNYGYTF. The reference TRBV9 and TRBJ1-2 proteins fill in what lies around the CDR3, so the full variable domain reads DSGVTQTPKHLITATGQRVTLRCSPRSGDLSVYWYQQSLDQGLQFLIQYYNGEERAKGNILERFSAQQFPDLHSELNLSSLELGDSALYFCASNDQGNYGYTFGSGTRLTVV.